This T cell receptor (beta chain) emerged from a study of response to subunit inactivated influenza vaccine (dated by TCRdb to between 2018 and 2020). Study-wide context: To follow how T cells responded to a trivalent subunit inactivated influenza vaccine, the researchers relied on deep quantitative profiling of the T cell receptor repertoire.

This clonotype was found many times. Its antigen remains undetermined. Base quality data are lacking; no much larger clone is found one base away. Overall study outcomes, separate from this receptor: The authors suggested that each seasonal influenza vaccination may recruit only a limited number of new T cells.

Library creation used RT-PCR. Sequencer: Illumina HiSeq 2500. TCRdb itself trimmed the public reads at Q25 with fastp, ran MiXCR and retained productive beta chains. A single entry per CDR3 protein holds the most common genes and DNA from its merged rows. The sample data list around 170,000 distinct CDR3 sequences, and around a tenth of these were observed just once. The ten largest make up about 40% of the sample. Trimming costs V 4 bases and J 6 bases, and their ends lie 17 bases apart. Reading from cysteine to phenylalanine, the CDR3 counts 15 amino acids. Here the CDR3 DNA is all that survives: 45 bases in frame from base 1. CDR1 SGHRS and CDR2 YFSETQ are derived from the germline V gene.

Here the chain combines TRBV5-1 and TRBJ1-5; TRBD1 is possibly the D segment (5 matching bases). The sample was CD8+ T cells sorted from PBMCs, taken about 23 months after vaccination. This TCR was recovered from a man aged 50 to 75 who received an inactivated influenza vaccine. Donor details come from another sample of the same person, matched by shared clones. Here is the DNA: TGCGCCAGCAGCCCCCAGGGAGCGGAGGGTCAGCCCCAGCATTTT. This encodes CASSPQGAEGQPQHF.